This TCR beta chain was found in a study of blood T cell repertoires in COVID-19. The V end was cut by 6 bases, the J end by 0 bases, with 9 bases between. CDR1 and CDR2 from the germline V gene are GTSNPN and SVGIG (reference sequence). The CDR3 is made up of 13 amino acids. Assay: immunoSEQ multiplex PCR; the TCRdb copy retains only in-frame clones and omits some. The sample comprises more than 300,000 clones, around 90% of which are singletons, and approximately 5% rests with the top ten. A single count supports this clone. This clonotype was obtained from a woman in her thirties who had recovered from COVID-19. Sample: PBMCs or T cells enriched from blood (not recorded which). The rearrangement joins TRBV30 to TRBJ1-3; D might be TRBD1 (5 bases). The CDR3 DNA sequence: TGTGCCTGTCACAGGAACTCTGGAAACACCATATATTTT. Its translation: CACHRNSGNTIYF.